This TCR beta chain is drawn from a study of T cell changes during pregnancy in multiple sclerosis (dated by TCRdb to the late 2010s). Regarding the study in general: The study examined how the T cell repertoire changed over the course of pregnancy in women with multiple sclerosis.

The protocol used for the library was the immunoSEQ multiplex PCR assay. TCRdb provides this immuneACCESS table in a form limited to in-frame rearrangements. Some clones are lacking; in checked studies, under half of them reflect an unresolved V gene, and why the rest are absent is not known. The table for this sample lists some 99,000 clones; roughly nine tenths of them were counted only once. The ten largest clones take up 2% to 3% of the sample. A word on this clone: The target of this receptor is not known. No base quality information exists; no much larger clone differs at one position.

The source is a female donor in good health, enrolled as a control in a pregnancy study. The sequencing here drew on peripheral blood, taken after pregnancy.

The CDR3 loop reads CASSPGVQAFF. The DNA sequence reads TGTGCCAGCAGCCCCGGGGTTCAAGCTTTCTTT. This chain is built from TRBV2 and TRBJ1-1, with an unclear D gene assignment. Reading from cysteine to phenylalanine, the CDR3 counts 11 amino acids. Only CDR3 DNA remains: 33 bases, in frame from the first base. Between the V and J ends, shortened by 6 bases and 9 bases respectively, the junction contains 11 bases. CDR1 and CDR2, looked up from the germline V gene, are SNHLY and FYNNEI.